This note documents a single T cell receptor (beta chain) sequence. The data originate from a study of blood T cell repertoires in COVID-19. Authors' data handling: By means of reference gene primer amplification, nucleated cell counts were estimated. The assay was immunoSEQ multiplex PCR, and TCRdb's table has in-frame clones only and misses some. The V and J calls and clone size were taken over from that table, and D and trimming were inferred from the DNA. Counted here are about 380,000 clones, more than 75% occurring once; the ten biggest clones make up more than 0.95%. The junction had 14 bases not matched to a gene; V was cut back by 4 bases and J by 10 bases. The CDR3 runs 16 residues. Per the germline V gene, CDR1 is LGHDT and CDR2 is YNNKEL (reference sequence). The age range of participants was 18 to 89 years, with residence in fewer than 25 US areas. Participant-reported clinical history was the basis for cohort assignment. Two negative PCRs, clearance, or symptom resolution had been documented for recovered Cohort 3 donors.

Sample: PBMCs or T cells enriched from blood (not recorded which). The receptor was isolated from a woman between 18 and 29 years old who had recovered from COVID-19. The V call is TRBV3-1 (or the pseudogene TRBV3-2), the J call TRBJ2-1; 9 bases are shared with TRBD2. Written as DNA, the CDR3 is TGTGCCAGCAGCCCCCGCCCTCCGGGACTAGCTGTCGAGCAGTTCTTC. This gives the protein CASSPRPPGLAVEQFF.